This record concerns one T cell receptor beta chain sequence. The data stem from a study of blood T cells in healthy people across ages. CDR3 length: 14 residues. In germline, CDR1 is SGHDN, CDR2 FVKESK. Combining a sample-barcoded 5' primer with a J-beta primer mix, a second PCR ran for roughly 7 to 12 cycles. TCRdb ran MiXCR on the 5' RACE reads and lists one entry per CDR3 protein. The sample holds 800,000 to 1,300,000 distinct CDR3 sequences, roughly a quarter seen once. The sample was also linked to a second study, of T cells of mothers and their children.

V is TRBV14 and J is TRBJ2-5; possibly TRBD2 for D (7 bases). The better agreement between TRBJ2-1 and the DNA end casts doubt on the J call. Specimen: blood. The sequence came from a girl under 10 years old in good health. This CDR3 is CASSPSGEGNEQFF. The CDR3 nucleotides are TGTGCCAGCAGCCCCTCAGGGGAGGGGAATGAGCAGTTCTTC.